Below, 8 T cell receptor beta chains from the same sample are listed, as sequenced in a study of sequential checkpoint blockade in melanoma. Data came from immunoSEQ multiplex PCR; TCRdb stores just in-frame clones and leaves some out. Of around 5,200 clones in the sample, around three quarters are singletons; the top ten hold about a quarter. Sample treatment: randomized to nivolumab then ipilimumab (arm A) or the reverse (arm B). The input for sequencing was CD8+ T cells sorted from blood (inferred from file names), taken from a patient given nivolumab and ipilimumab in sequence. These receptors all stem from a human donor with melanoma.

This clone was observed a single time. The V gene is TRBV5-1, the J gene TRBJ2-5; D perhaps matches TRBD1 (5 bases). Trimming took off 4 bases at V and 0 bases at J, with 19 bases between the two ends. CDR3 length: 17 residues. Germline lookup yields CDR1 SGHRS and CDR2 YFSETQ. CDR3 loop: CASSLPPDRLYQETQYF. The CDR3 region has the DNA TGCGCCAGCAGCCTGCCGCCTGACAGACTGTACCAAGAGACCCAGTACTTC. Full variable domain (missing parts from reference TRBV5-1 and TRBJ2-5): KAGVTQTPRYLIKTRGQQVTLSCSPISGHRSVSWYQQTPGQGLQFLFEYFSETQRNKGNFPGRFSGRQFSNSRSEMNVSTLELGDSALYLCASSLPPDRLYQETQYFGPGTRLLVL.

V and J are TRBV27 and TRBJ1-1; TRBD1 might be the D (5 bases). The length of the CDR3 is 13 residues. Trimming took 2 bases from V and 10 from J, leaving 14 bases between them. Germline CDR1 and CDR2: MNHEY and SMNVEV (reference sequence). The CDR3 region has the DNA TGTGCCAGCAGTTTAAGCCAGGGTAAGGGAGCTTTCTTT. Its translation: CASSLSQGKGAFF.

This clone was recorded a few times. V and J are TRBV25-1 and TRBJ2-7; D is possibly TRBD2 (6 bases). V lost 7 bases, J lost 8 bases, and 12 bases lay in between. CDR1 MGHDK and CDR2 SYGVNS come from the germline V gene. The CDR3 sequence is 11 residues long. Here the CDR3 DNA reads TGTGCCAGCACCCTCGGGGGACAGCAGTACTTC. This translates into CASTLGGQQYF.

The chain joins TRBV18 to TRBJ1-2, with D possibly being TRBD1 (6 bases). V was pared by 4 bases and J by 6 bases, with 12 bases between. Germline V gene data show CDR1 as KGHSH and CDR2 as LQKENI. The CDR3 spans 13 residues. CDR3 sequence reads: CASSQDSGDGYTF. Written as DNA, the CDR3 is TGTGCCAGCTCACAGGACAGCGGGGATGGCTACACCTTC.

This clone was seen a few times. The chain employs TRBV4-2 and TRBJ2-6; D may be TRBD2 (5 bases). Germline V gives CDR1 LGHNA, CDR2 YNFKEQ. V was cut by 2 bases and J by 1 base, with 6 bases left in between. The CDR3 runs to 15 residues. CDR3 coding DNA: TGTGCCAGCAGCCAACGGGAATCTGGGGCCAACGTCCTGACTTTC. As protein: CASSQRESGANVLTF.

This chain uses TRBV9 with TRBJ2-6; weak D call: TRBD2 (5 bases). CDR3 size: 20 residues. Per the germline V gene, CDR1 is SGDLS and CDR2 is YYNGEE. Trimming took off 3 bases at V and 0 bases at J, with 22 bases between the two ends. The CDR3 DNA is TGTGCCAGCAGCGGTAATCCGGGAATGGGCTACGTCTCTGGGGCCAACGTCCTGACTTTC. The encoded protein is CASSGNPGMGYVSGANVLTF.

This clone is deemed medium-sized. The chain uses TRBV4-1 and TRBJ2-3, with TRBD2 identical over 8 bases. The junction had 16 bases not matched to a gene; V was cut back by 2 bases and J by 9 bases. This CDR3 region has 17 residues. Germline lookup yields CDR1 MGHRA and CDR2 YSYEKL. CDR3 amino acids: CASSQRAGAILDDTQYF. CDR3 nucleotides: TGCGCCAGCAGCCAACGAGCGGGGGCCATTTTGGATGACACGCAGTATTTT.

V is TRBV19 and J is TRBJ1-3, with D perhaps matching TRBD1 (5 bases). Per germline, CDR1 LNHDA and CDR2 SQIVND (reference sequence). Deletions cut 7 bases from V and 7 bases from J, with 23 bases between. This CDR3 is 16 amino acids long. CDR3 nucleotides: TGTGCCAGTACTAAGGGGATGGACACTCGTATGAACACCATATATTTT. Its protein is CASTKGMDTRMNTIYF.